This section outlines one TCR beta chain sequence together with its context. Its antigen is not identified. This sample's treatment: roughly nine-day PBMC culture with coronavirus spike peptide pools or control peptides (ViraFEST assay). The data belong to a study of vaccination and CD4 T cells after COVID-19. Trimming removed 1 base from V and 5 bases from J, with 14 bases in between. CDR1 KGHSH and CDR2 LQKENI come from the germline V gene. The CDR3 sequence is 15 residues long. Cultured CD4+ T cell DNA underwent sequencing with the Oncomine TCR Beta short-read assay. TCRdb passed the PCR reads through MiXCR, listing each CDR3 protein once. The repertoire holds 9,500 to 15,000 distinct CDR3 sequences, with roughly half as singletons.

V gene TRBV18 combines with J gene TRBJ1-2; weak D call: TRBD1 (5 bases). Sample: cultured CD4+ T cells from blood, taken after SARS-CoV-2 vaccination. The source is a human donor with COVID-19. The CDR3 is CASSPLGLGDYGYTF. The CDR3 bases are TGTGCCAGCTCACCACTAGGCCTAGGGGATTATGGCTACACCTTC. The variable domain in full, completed from reference TRBV18 and TRBJ1-2, reads NAGVMQNPRHLVRRRGQEARLRCSPMKGHSHVYWYRQLPEEGLKFMVYLQKENIIDESGMPKERFSAEFPKEGPSILRIQQVVRGDSAAYFCASSPLGLGDYGYTFGSGTRLTVV.